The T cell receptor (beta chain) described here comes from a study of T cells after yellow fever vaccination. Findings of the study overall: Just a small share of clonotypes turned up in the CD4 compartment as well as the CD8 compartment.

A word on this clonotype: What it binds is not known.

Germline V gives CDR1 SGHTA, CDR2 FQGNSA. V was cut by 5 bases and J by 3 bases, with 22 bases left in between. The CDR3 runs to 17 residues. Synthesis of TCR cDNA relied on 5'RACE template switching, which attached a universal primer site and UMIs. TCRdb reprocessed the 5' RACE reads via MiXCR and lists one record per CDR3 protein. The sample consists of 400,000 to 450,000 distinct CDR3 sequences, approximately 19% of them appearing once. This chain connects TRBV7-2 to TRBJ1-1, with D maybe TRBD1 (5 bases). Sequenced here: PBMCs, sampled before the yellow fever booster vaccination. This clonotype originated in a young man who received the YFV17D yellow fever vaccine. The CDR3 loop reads CASSLKAPGRGDTEAFF. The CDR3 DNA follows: TGTGCCAGCAGCCTAAAGGCCCCGGGACGGGGAGACACTGAAGCTTTCTTT.